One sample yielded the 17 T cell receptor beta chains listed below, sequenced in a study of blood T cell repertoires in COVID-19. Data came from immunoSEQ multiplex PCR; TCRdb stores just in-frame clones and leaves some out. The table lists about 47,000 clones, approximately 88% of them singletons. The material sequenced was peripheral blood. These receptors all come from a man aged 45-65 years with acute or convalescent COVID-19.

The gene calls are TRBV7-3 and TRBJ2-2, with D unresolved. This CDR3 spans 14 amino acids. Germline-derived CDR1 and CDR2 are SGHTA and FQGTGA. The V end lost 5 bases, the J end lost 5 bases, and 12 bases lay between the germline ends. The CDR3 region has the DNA TGTGCCAGCAGCGCCACCCGTGAGACCGGGGAGCTGTTTTTT. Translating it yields CASSATRETGELFF. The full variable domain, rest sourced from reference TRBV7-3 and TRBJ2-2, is GAGVSQTPSNKVTEKGKYVELRCDPISGHTALYWYRQSLGQGPEFLIYFQGTGAADDSGLPNDRFFAVRPEGSVSTLKIQRTERGDSAVYLCASSATRETGELFFGEGSRLTVL.

For the CDR3, the DNA is TGTGCCAGCAGCTACGGACAGTATGGCTACACCTTC. Translation gives CASSYGQYGYTF. The J gene is TRBJ1-2, the V gene TRBV28, with D possibly TRBD1 on 6 matching bases. Germline V gives CDR1 MDHEN, CDR2 SYDVKM. The CDR3 sequence is 12 residues long. The V end lost 6 bases, the J end lost 5 bases, and 10 bases lay between the germline ends.

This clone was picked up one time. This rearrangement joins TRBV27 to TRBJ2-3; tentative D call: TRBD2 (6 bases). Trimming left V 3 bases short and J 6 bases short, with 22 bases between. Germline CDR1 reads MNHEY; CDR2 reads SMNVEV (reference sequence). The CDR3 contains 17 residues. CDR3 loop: CASSLESELATPDTQYF. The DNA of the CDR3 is TGTGCCAGCAGTTTGGAATCCGAACTAGCCACCCCGGATACGCAGTATTTT.

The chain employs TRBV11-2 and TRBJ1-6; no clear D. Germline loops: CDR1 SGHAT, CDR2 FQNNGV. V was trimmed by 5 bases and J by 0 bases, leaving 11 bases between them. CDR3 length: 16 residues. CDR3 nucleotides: TGTGCCAGCAGCCGGACGGGGAGCTCCTATAATTCACCCCTCCACTTT. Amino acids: CASSRTGSSYNSPLHF. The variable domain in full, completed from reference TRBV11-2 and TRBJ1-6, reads EAGVAQSPRYKIIEKRQSVAFWCNPISGHATLYWYQQILGQGPKLLIQFQNNGVVDDSQLPKDRFSAERLKGVDSTLKIQPAKLEDSAVYLCASSRTGSSYNSPLHFGNGTRLTVT.

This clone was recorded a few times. The CDR3 DNA reads TGTGCCAGTACGGAGAGCGGGCAGAACACCGGGGAGCTGTTTTTT. Translated: CASTESGQNTGELFF. The chain employs TRBV19 and TRBJ2-2; D might be TRBD2 (6 bases). V was pared by 7 bases and J by 1 base, with 13 bases between. The CDR3 has 15 amino acids. Germline V CDR1 and CDR2: LNHDA, SQIVND (reference sequence).

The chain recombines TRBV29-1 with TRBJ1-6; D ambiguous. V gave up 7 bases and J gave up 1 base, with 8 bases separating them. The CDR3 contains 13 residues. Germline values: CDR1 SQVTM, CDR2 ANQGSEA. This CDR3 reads CSARSSYNSPLHF. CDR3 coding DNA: TGCAGCGCTCGCAGTTCCTATAATTCACCCCTCCACTTT.

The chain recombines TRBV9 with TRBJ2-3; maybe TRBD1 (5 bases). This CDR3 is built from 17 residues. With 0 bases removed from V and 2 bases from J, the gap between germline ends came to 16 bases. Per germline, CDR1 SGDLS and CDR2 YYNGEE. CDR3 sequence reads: CASSVEAGRLYTDTQYF. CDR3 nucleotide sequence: TGTGCCAGCAGCGTAGAAGCAGGGCGCCTCTACACAGATACGCAGTATTTT.

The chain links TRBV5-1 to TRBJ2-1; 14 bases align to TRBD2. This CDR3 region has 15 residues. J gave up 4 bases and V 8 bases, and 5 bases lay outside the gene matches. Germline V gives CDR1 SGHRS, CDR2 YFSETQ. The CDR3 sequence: CASSGTSGGYNEQFF. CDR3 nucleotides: TGCGCCAGTTCCGGGACTAGCGGGGGATACAATGAGCAGTTCTTC.

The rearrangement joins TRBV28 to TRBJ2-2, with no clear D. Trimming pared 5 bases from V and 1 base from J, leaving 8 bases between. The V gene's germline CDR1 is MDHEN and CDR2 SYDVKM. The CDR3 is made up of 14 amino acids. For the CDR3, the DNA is TGTGCCAGCAGTGCCCAGGAGAACACCGGGGAGCTGTTTTTT. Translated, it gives CASSAQENTGELFF.

The CDR3 sequence is CARSTGQGCYGYTF. The CDR3 DNA follows: TGTGCCAGAAGCACCGGACAGGGATGCTATGGCTACACCTTC. The V gene is TRBV5-3, the J gene TRBJ1-2; the match to TRBD1 covers 8 bases. TRBV5-3 carries the ORF label, with uncertain function. J was trimmed by 4 bases and V by 4 bases; bases with no gene match: 6. This CDR3 is built from 14 residues.

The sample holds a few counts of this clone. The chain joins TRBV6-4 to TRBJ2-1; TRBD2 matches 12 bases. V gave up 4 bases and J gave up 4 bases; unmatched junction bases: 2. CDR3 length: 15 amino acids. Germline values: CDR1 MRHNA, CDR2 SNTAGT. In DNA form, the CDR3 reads TGTGCCAGCAGTGGGACTAGCGGGGAATACAATGAGCAGTTCTTC. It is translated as CASSGTSGEYNEQFF.

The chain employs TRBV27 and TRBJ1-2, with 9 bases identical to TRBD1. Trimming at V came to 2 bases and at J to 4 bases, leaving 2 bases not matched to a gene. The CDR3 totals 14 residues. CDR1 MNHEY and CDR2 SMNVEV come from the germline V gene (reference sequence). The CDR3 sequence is CASSLGQGPYGYTF. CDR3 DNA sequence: TGTGCCAGCAGTTTAGGACAGGGGCCCTATGGCTACACCTTC.

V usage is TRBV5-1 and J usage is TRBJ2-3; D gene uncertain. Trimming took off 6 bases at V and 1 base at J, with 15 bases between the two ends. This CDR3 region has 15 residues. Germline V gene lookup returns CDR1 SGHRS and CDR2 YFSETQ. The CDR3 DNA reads TGCGCCAGCACCCCCTATAGCCACGGCACAGATACGCAGTATTTT. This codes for CASTPYSHGTDTQYF.

The CDR3 DNA is TGTGCCAGCAGCGGATACAGGGGGCCATCCTACGAGCAGTACTTC. Translation: CASSGYRGPSYEQYF. V is TRBV5-6 and J is TRBJ2-7; 9 bases are shared with TRBD1. This CDR3 has 15 amino acids. With 4 bases clipped from V and 1 base from J, the junction kept 6 bases outside the gene matches. Looked up from germline, CDR1 is SGHDT and CDR2 is YYEEEE.

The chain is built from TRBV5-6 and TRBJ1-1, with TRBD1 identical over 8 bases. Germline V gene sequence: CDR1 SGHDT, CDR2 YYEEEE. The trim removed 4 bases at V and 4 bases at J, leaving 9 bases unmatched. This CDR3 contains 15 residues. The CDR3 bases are TGTGCCAGCAGCGGAACGGACAGGGCGTCCACTGAAGCTTTCTTT. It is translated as CASSGTDRASTEAFF.

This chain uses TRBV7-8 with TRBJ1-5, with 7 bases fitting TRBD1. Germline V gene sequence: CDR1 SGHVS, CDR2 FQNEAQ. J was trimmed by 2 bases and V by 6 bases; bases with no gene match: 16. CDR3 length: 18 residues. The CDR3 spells CASSPEWDSREGNQPQHF. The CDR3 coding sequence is TGTGCCAGCAGTCCCGAATGGGACAGTCGTGAGGGCAATCAGCCCCAGCATTTT.

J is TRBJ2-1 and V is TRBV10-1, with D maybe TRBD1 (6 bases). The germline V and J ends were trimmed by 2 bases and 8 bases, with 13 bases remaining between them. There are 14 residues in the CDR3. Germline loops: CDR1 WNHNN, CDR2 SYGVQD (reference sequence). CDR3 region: CASSEPGAGDEQFF. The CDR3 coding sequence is TGCGCCAGCAGTGAGCCAGGGGCCGGGGATGAGCAGTTCTTC.